The subject of this entry is one TCR beta chain. Its antigen is undetermined. The authors produced TCR alpha and TCR beta cDNA libraries with sample barcodes and UMIs by 5'RACE using constant-segment primers. MiXCR, applied by TCRdb to the 5' RACE reads, yields one record per CDR3 protein. The sample holds roughly 600,000 distinct CDR3 sequences, approximately 19% seen once. This record comes from a study of T-cell memory formation after mild COVID-19. Study in general: Among the donors, TCR clusters were largely specific to each donor.

V was shortened by 6 bases and J by 4 bases, with 19 bases between the two germline ends. The CDR3 sequence is 16 residues long. Study-wide points: CD4+ clones that contracted lay mainly in CM and EM; CD8+ ones lay in EMRA. Contracting clones from day 15 to 85 showed balanced CD4/CD8; later expanders favored CD4+.

This receptor was taken from an adult woman who had mild COVID-19 (a few samples of this study predate the infection). Cell type and time point are not known. The chain links TRBV12-3 or TRBV12-4 to TRBJ1-3; no reliable D call. The specimen sequenced was PBMCs or a T cell subset sorted from them (not recorded which). CDR3 nucleotides: TGTGCCAGCAGGCTGGCCCCAGTAGGGTTCGGAAACACCATATATTTT. This translates into CASRLAPVGFGNTIYF.